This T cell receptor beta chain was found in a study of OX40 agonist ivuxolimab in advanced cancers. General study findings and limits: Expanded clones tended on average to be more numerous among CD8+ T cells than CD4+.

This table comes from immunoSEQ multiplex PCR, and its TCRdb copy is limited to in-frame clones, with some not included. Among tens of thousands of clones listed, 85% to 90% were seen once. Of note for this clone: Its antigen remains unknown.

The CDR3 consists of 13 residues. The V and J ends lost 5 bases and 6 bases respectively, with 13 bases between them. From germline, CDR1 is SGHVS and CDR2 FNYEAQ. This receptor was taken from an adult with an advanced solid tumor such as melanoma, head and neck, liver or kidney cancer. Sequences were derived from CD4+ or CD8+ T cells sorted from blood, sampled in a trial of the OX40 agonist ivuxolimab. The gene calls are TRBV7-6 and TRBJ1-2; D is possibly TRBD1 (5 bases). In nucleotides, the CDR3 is TGTGCCAGCAGCCTCCTGAGGGGTGATGGCTACACCTTC. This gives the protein CASSLLRGDGYTF.